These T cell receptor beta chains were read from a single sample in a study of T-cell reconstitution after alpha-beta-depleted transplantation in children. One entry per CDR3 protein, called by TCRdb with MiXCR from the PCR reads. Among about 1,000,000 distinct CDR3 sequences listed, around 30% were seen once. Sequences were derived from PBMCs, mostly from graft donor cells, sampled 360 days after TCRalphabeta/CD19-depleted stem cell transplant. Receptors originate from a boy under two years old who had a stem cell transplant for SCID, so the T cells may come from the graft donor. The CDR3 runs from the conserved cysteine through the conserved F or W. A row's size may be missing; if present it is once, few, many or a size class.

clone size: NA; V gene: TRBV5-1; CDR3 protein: CASSLGTVPGELFF
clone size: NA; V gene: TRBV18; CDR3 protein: CASSQTRHGETQYF
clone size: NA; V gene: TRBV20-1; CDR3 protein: CSARSSGGATDTQYF
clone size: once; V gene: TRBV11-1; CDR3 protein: CASSYTKEGTGATETQYF
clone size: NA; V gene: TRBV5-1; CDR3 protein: CASSLDPPRTDTQYF
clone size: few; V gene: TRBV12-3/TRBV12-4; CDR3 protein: CASVPGPYNSPLHF
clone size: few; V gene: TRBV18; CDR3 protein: CASSPPGLARTDTQYF
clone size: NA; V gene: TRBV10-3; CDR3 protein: CAISEENIDTDTQYF
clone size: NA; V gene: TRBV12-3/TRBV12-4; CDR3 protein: CASSSATGYPSPLHF
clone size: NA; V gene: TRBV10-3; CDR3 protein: CAISERQTRSYEQYF
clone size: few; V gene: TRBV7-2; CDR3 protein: CASSLGGTVYEQYF
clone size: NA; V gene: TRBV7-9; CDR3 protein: CASSSVARPYTEAFF
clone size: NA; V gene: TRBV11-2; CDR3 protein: CASSLDRDWQEETQYF
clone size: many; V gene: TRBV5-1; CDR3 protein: CASSLAAGYEQYF
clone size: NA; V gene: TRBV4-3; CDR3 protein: CASSHKPLNTGELFF
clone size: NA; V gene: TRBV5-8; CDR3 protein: CASSFSPIGAPIYNEQFF
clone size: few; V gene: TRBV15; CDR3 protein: CATSMGRGDSYEQYF
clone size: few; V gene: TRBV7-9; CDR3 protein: CASSPVLGNGNTEAFF
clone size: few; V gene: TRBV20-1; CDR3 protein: CSARLRSPKGNNEQFF
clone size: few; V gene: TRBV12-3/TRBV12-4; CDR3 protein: CASSQSEKLFF
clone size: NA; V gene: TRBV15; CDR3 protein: CATSRDQVESSGNTIYF
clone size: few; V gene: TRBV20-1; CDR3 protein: CSARDRAIQPQHF
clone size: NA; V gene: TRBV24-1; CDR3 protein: CATSDPRDSAQFF
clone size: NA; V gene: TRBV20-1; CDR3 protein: CSASTSGGALYNEQFF
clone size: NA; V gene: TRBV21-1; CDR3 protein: CASSKPRINRKYF
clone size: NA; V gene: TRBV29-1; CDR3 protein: CSARTSSLLNTEAFF
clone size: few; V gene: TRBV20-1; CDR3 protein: CSATYIGGDRSDTQYF
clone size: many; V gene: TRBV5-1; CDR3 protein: CASSHPGTGNTEAFF
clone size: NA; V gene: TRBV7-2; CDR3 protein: CASSLAGVQGLETQYF
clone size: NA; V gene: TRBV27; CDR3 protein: CASSSLGWGATNEQFF
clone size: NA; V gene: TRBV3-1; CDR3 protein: CASSQGQGVYNEQFF
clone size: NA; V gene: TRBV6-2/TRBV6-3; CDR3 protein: CASTFGVYTEAFF
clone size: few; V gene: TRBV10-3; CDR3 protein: CAISGESYEQYF
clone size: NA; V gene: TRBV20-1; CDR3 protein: CSATGPLGDTQYF
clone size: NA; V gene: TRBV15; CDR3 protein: CATSNPGPNEQFF